Below are 13 T cell receptor beta chains sequenced from a single sample in a study of T cells after somatic rescue of genetic block. TCRdb's table, derived via immunoSEQ multiplex PCR, lists solely in-frame clones and lacks some. Found here are 85,000 to 90,000 clones, approximately 90% of them singletons; the top ten hold about 1.5%. Sequencing input: peripheral blood mononuclear cells (PBMCs). These receptors were taken from a woman under 30.

The V call is TRBV7-6, the J call TRBJ1-1; D uncertain. The V end lost 11 bases, the J end lost 6 bases, and 16 bases lay between the germline ends. The CDR3 spans 12 residues. Germline values: CDR1 SGHVS, CDR2 FNYEAQ. The CDR3 spells CAFRRGWAEAFF. The CDR3 nucleotides are TGTGCCTTCCGCCGAGGGTGGGCTGAAGCTTTCTTT.

The chain carries TRBV28 and TRBJ2-5; 7 bases are a match to TRBD1. The V and J ends lost 5 bases and 4 bases, in that order; junction bases with no gene match: 7. This CDR3 region has 14 residues. Looked up from germline, CDR1 is MDHEN and CDR2 is SYDVKM. CDR3 region: CASSIGTVVETQYF. DNA for the CDR3: TGTGCCAGCAGTATCGGGACAGTTGTAGAGACCCAGTACTTC.

V usage is TRBV6-5 and J usage is TRBJ1-6; TRBD1 aligns across 8 bases. The CDR3 contains 15 residues. Germline V gene lookup returns CDR1 MNHEY and CDR2 SVGAGI. V lost 7 bases to trimming and J lost 7 bases; unmatched junction nucleotides: 9. CDR3 region: CASKVGQVGNSPLHF. CDR3 nucleotide sequence: TGTGCCAGCAAAGTGGGACAGGTGGGGAATTCACCCCTCCACTTT.

The chain links TRBV4-3 to TRBJ1-3; D remains ambiguous. CDR1 is LGHNA, CDR2 YSLEER, per germline. V lost 2 bases, J lost 0 bases, and 20 bases lay in between. The CDR3 runs to 19 residues. CDR3 protein: CASSQFSDRTPISGNTIYF. The CDR3 nucleotides are TGCGCCAGCAGCCAATTTTCGGACCGAACACCGATCTCTGGAAACACCATATATTTT.

In its sample, this clone was seen once. V gene TRBV11-2 combines with J gene TRBJ2-3, with TRBD2 as a possible D gene (5 bases). The CDR3 spans 12 residues. CDR1 is SGHAT, CDR2 FQNNGV, per germline. V lost 3 bases to trimming and J lost 4 bases, with 5 bases between them. This CDR3 is CASSLRADTQYF. The CDR3 nucleotides are TGTGCCAGCAGCTTGAGGGCAGATACGCAGTATTTT.

The rearrangement links TRBV7-9 to TRBJ2-7, with D hard to call. The CDR3 has 11 residues. Germline assignment: CDR1 SEHNR and CDR2 FQNEAQ (reference sequence). Trimming took 1 base from V and 5 from J, leaving 3 bases between them. CDR3 sequence: CASSLGDEQYF. The CDR3 DNA is TGTGCCAGCAGCTTAGGGGACGAGCAGTACTTC.

The V call is TRBV6-5, the J call TRBJ1-1; 8 nucleotides align to TRBD1. Germline V gene sequence: CDR1 MNHEY, CDR2 SVGAGI. This CDR3 has 14 amino acids. J was trimmed by 3 bases and V by 4 bases; bases with no gene match: 4. In DNA, the CDR3 is TGTGCCAGCAGTTCCCAGGGACAGGACACTGAAGCTTTCTTT. Residues: CASSSQGQDTEAFF.

V gene TRBV7-9 combines with J gene TRBJ1-1, with 8 bases matching TRBD1. Germline CDR1 reads SEHNR; CDR2 reads FQNEAQ (reference sequence). The length of the CDR3 is 14 residues. Trimming removed 4 bases from V and 4 bases from J; junction bases left unmatched: 5. CDR3 sequence reads: CASSSRQGSTEAFF. Written as DNA, the CDR3 is TGTGCCAGCAGCTCAAGACAGGGGAGCACTGAAGCTTTCTTT.

This clone has a handful of counts. The J gene is TRBJ2-6, the V gene TRBV10-3; 9 bases fit TRBD1. Germline V gives CDR1 ENHRY, CDR2 SYGVKD. Trimming at V came to 8 bases and at J to 4 bases, leaving 9 bases not matched to a gene. CDR3 length equals 16 residues. The CDR3 loop reads CAIRPGQGIGANVLTF. Written as DNA, the CDR3 is TGTGCCATCCGACCGGGACAGGGAATCGGGGCCAACGTCCTGACTTTC.

This clone was observed a single time. The chain recombines TRBV5-6 with TRBJ2-7; 7 bases agree with TRBD2. J was trimmed by 2 bases and V by 4 bases; bases with no gene match: 9. The germline V gene encodes CDR1 SGHDT and CDR2 YYEEEE. The CDR3 spans 15 residues. The DNA for the CDR3 is TGTGCCAGCAGCCTGATACTAGCGATAACCTACGAGCAGTACTTC. It codes for CASSLILAITYEQYF.

CDR3 loop: CASSRFLGLAGARGYNEQFF. Here the CDR3 DNA reads TGTGCCAGCAGCCGGTTCCTCGGACTAGCGGGAGCCCGGGGGTACAATGAGCAGTTCTTC. The chain carries TRBV5-4 and TRBJ2-1; 13 nucleotides line up with TRBD2. The CDR3 contains 20 residues. Unmatched junction bases numbered 17, after V lost 4 bases and J lost 4 bases. In germline, CDR1 is SGHNT, CDR2 YYREEE (reference sequence).

The genes are TRBV19 and TRBJ1-2; D is unclear. Germline CDR1 reads LNHDA; CDR2 reads SQIVND (reference sequence). V lost 7 bases and J lost 6, with 18 bases in between. This CDR3 has 14 amino acids. The CDR3 sequence: CASNPRTALNGYTF. DNA for the CDR3: TGTGCCAGTAACCCCCGGACCGCATTGAATGGCTACACCTTC.

The chain links TRBV5-5 to TRBJ1-5; D gene unclear. V was clipped by 3 bases and J by 0 bases, with 7 bases between them. Germline-derived CDR1 and CDR2 are SGHKS and YYEKEE (reference sequence). This CDR3 has 14 amino acids. CDR3: CASSSGYSNQPQHF. DNA for the CDR3: TGTGCCAGCAGCTCGGGCTATAGCAATCAGCCCCAGCATTTT.